This is a list of T cell receptor beta chains from one sample in a study of low-dose radiotherapy and immunotherapy resistance in tumors. TCRdb used MiXCR to reprocess the reads, holding one entry per CDR3 protein. This sample has 60,000 or so distinct CDR3 sequences; about 25% occur once, and the top ten carry less than 8%. The sequencing used PBMCs, collected before treatment. These TCRs come from a male donor with rectosigmoid adenocarcinoma. Both conserved end residues are part of each CDR3. A D gene is named only where the DNA matches it firmly. The size entry gives once, few or many counts, or a class when the clone is expanded.

j_call: TRBJ2-1; d_call: .; clone_size: many; v_call: TRBV13; cdr3_nt: TGTGCCAGCAGCTGGGACTTGGAGGGTCCTGAGCAGTTCTTC; cdr3_aa: CASSWDLEGPEQFF
j_call: TRBJ2-7; d_call: TRBD2; clone_size: many; v_call: TRBV28; cdr3_nt: TGTGCCAGCGGCCCTGCGGGTGCGGGAGTCTACGAGCAGTACTTC; cdr3_aa: CASGPAGAGVYEQYF
j_call: TRBJ1-3; d_call: .; clone_size: many; v_call: TRBV28; cdr3_nt: TGTGCCAGCAGTTTTTCCAACTCTGGAAACACCATATATTTT; cdr3_aa: CASSFSNSGNTIYF
j_call: TRBJ2-7; d_call: TRBD1; clone_size: few; v_call: TRBV29-1; cdr3_nt: TGCAGCGTTGTGGGGACAGGTGGGTACGAGCAGTACTTC; cdr3_aa: CSVVGTGGYEQYF
j_call: TRBJ2-3; d_call: TRBD2; clone_size: few; v_call: TRBV14; cdr3_nt: TGTGCCAGCAGAAGAGCGGGGGGTAGCACAGATACGCAGTATTTT; cdr3_aa: CASRRAGGSTDTQYF
j_call: TRBJ2-3; d_call: .; clone_size: many; v_call: TRBV27; cdr3_nt: TGTGCCAGCAGTTTCGGCTCCACAGATACGCAGTATTTT; cdr3_aa: CASSFGSTDTQYF
j_call: TRBJ2-7; d_call: .; clone_size: few; v_call: TRBV11-2; cdr3_nt: TGTGCCAGCACTCGCTTAAACGACAGGTCGGAAGAGCAGTACTTC; cdr3_aa: CASTRLNDRSEEQYF
j_call: TRBJ2-3; d_call: TRBD2; clone_size: many; v_call: TRBV18; cdr3_nt: TGTGCCAGCTCACCAACTAGCGGGGGGACCACACATACGCAGTATTTT; cdr3_aa: CASSPTSGGTTHTQYF
j_call: TRBJ1-4; d_call: .; clone_size: many; v_call: TRBV29-1; cdr3_nt: TGCAGCGTTGAAGACCCCGCAACTAATGAAAAACTGTTTTTT; cdr3_aa: CSVEDPATNEKLFF
j_call: TRBJ2-7; d_call: .; clone_size: many; v_call: TRBV7-9; cdr3_nt: TGTGCCGTGGTAAGAGGGTCCTACGAGCAGTACTTC; cdr3_aa: CAVVRGSYEQYF
j_call: TRBJ2-7; d_call: TRBD1; clone_size: many; v_call: TRBV25-1; cdr3_nt: TGTGCCAGCAGTGGGGACAGGATCTACGAGCAGTACTTC; cdr3_aa: CASSGDRIYEQYF
j_call: TRBJ2-3; d_call: .; clone_size: few; v_call: TRBV18; cdr3_nt: TGTGCCAGCTGCCACGCCAGGGAGTATACGCAGTATTTT; cdr3_aa: CASCHAREYTQYF
j_call: TRBJ2-1; d_call: .; clone_size: once; v_call: TRBV11-1; cdr3_nt: TGTGCCAGCAGCCGGACACTCACCAATGAGCAGTTCTTC; cdr3_aa: CASSRTLTNEQFF
j_call: TRBJ2-7; d_call: TRBD1; clone_size: many; v_call: TRBV5-1; cdr3_nt: TGCGCCAGCAGCTTGTCCCGACAGGGGTCGTACGAGCAGTACTTC; cdr3_aa: CASSLSRQGSYEQYF
j_call: TRBJ2-6; d_call: TRBD1; clone_size: many; v_call: TRBV12-3/TRBV12-4; cdr3_nt: TGTGCCAGCAGAACCGGGACAGGGGACCCTGGGGCCAACGTCCTGACTTTC; cdr3_aa: CASRTGTGDPGANVLTF
j_call: TRBJ1-2; d_call: TRBD1; clone_size: many; v_call: TRBV7-9; cdr3_nt: TGTGCCAGCAGCAGGGACAGCGGTGGCTACACCTTC; cdr3_aa: CASSRDSGGYTF
j_call: TRBJ2-5; d_call: .; clone_size: many; v_call: TRBV20-1; cdr3_nt: TGCAGTGAGTCAGGGGAGGCAGAGACCCAGTACTTC; cdr3_aa: CSESGEAETQYF
j_call: TRBJ1-5; d_call: .; clone_size: many; v_call: TRBV7-9; cdr3_nt: TGTGCCAGCAGCTTAGACGCGGCTAATCAGCCCCAGCATTTT; cdr3_aa: CASSLDAANQPQHF
j_call: TRBJ2-3; d_call: .; clone_size: many; v_call: TRBV5-6; cdr3_nt: TGTGCCAGCAGCTTGCGGCAGGGTGCAATCTCAGATACGCAGTATTTT; cdr3_aa: CASSLRQGAISDTQYF